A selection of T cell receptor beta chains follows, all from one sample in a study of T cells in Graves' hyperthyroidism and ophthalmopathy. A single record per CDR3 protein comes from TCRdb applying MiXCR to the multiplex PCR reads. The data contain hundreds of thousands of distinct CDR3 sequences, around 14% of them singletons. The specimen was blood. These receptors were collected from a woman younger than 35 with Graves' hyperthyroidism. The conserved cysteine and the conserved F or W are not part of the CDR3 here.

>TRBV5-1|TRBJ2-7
ASSPAAGRSYEQY
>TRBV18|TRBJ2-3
ASSPPGKGGTDTQY
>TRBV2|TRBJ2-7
ASSEYTLGQY
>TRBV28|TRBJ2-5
ASSWGGVGETQY
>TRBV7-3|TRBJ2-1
ASSPTGANSYNEQF
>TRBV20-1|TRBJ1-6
SAMGQTPNSPLH
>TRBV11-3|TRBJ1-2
ATGGGHGYGYT
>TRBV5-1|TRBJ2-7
ASSYRQGYEQY
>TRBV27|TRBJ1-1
ASSFRSGAGGREAF
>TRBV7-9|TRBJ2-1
ASEYNEQF
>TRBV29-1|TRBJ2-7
SVEDQGEQGTNSYEQY
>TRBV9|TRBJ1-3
ASNAQRRDTIY
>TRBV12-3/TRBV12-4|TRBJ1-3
ASSPPGRDSGNTIY
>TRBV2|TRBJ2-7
ASSVAGTGLSYEQY
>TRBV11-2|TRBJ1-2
ASSLEAGYYGYT
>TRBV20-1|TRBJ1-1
SARRDRNTEAF
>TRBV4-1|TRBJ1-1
ASSQGKRINTEAF
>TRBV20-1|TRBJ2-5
SAPTSWKTQY
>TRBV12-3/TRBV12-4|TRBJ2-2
ASSFGRTPTGELF
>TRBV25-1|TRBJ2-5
ASDGDSSGTQY
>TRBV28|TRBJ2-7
ASSKGSGRAGTYEQY
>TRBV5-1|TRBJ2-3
ATTRGGLTDTQY
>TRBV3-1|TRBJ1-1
ASSQKRGGNTEAF
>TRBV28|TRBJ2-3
ASSLEDRAETDTQY
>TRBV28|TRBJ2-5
ASSPDWRAQETQY
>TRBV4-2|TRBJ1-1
ASSQAGVTEAF
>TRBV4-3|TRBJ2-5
ASSQDTTGDGQETQY
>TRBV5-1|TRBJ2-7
ASSWTYEQY
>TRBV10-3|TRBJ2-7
AISESGAVGKQY
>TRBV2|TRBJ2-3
ASNLVGGGLSTDTQY
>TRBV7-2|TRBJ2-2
ASSLDDSHTGELF
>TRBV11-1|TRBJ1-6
ASSFRDGGNSPLH
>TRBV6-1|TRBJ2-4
ASRRTDKVFSETKNIQY
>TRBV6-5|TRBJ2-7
ASSYSQGREQY
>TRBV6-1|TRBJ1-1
ASFITWTEAF
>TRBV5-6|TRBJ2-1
ASSLAGHPYNEQF
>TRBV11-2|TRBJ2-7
ASSLRWDRGSYEQY
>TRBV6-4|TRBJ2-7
ASSDSSWNSCEQY
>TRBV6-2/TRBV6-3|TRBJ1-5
ASSYRQGSQPQH